This T cell receptor beta chain originates from a study of T-cell reconstitution after alpha-beta-depleted transplantation in children. This clonotype was picked up a small number of times. Its antigen is not known. The CDR3 runs to 16 residues. Trimming stripped 5 bases from V and 5 bases from J, with 19 bases between. Regarding the study as a whole: Several hundred expanded graft clones reportedly gave rise to the alpha-beta T cells present about two months after transplant. T cells produced anew were the main source of T-cell counts and diversity one year after transplant. The origin of high day-60 TCRbeta diversity in some patients lay in surviving recipient T cells and thymic progenitors.

Unique molecular identifiers were incorporated during preparation of the TCRbeta library. TCRdb reanalysed the PCR reads using MiXCR and keeps one entry per CDR3 protein. The data contain fewer than 550,000 distinct CDR3 sequences, under 12% of them singletons. The sequenced sample was PBMCs, obtained before TCRalphabeta/CD19-depleted stem cell transplant. The chain has TRBV12-3 or TRBV12-4 and TRBJ2-1, with D hard to call. This receptor was obtained from a child younger than 10 with inherited bone marrow failure, due to receive a stem cell transplant. DNA for the CDR3: TGTGCCAGCAGTCCCCGACTGATTCCCGTCGACAATGAGCAGTTCTTC. Its protein is CASSPRLIPVDNEQFF.